These T cell receptor beta chains were read from a single sample in a study of cytomegalovirus exposure and HLA in healthy donors. Produced via immunoSEQ multiplex PCR; TCRdb's table is partial and in-frame only. Of roughly 190,000 clones in the sample, about 84% were seen once. Sequenced: PBMCs. The receptors were gathered from a man aged 50 to 60 in good health and CMV-seronegative. The CDR3 runs from the conserved cysteine through the conserved F or W. D genes are given only for firm matches. Clone size, where shown, is once, few, many, or a class for clones that have expanded.

>TRBD1|TRBJ1-5|-|TRBV15
CATSRAGTGETQPQHF
TGTGCCACCAGCAGAGCCGGGACAGGGGAGACTCAGCCCCAGCATTTT
>TRBD1|TRBJ1-5|few|TRBV6-1
CASSARDRGRWNSNQPQHF
TGTGCCAGCAGTGCCCGGGACAGGGGGCGTTGGAATAGCAATCAGCCCCAGCATTTT
>-|TRBJ1-1|-|TRBV15
CATSNRRLNTEAFF
TGTGCCACCAGCAATCGGCGGCTGAACACTGAAGCTTTCTTT
>-|TRBJ1-4|few|TRBV7-7
CASSLVVEIVFF
TGTGCCAGCAGCTTAGTGGTTGAGATCGTGTTTTTT
>TRBD1|TRBJ1-6|-|TRBV7-9
CASSLDWTGDPPLHF
TGTGCCAGCAGCTTAGACTGGACAGGGGATCCACCCCTCCACTTT
>-|TRBJ1-1|once|TRBV23-1
CASSQRTAEKNTEAFF
TGCGCCAGCAGTCAAAGGACAGCAGAAAAGAACACTGAAGCTTTCTTT
>-|TRBJ2-2|-|TRBV11-3
CASSASPGELFF
TGTGCCAGCAGCGCTAGCCCCGGGGAGCTGTTTTTT
>-|TRBJ1-5|once|TRBV5-1
CASSPGEGIAGQPQHF
TGCGCCAGCAGCCCAGGGGAAGGGATAGCTGGTCAGCCCCAGCATTTT
>TRBD1|TRBJ1-1|-|TRBV19
CASSTGTGNTEAFF
TGTGCCAGTAGTACCGGGACAGGGAACACTGAAGCTTTCTTT
>TRBD1|TRBJ1-2|-|TRBV29-1
CSVHTGVWGYTF
TGCAGCGTTCATACAGGGGTCTGGGGCTACACCTTC
>-|TRBJ2-3|-|TRBV7-9
CASSRASIDTQYF
TGTGCCAGCAGCCGCGCTTCAATAGATACGCAGTATTTT
>TRBD1|TRBJ1-2|once|TRBV5-1
CASSFEGQNYGYTF
TGCGCCAGCAGCTTCGAGGGACAGAACTATGGCTACACCTTC
>-|TRBJ2-5|-|TRBV27
CASSYSRGETQYF
TGTGCCAGCAGTTACTCAAGGGGCGAGACCCAGTACTTC
>-|TRBJ1-5|few|TRBV2
CASSEWGLTPQHF
TGTGCCAGCAGTGAATGGGGACTTACTCCCCAGCATTTT
>-|TRBJ1-3|few|TRBV4-1
CASSRGGLVLSGNTIYF
TGCGCCAGCAGCCGGGGGGGCCTAGTCCTCTCTGGAAACACCATATATTTT
>-|TRBJ1-4|few|TRBV5-6
CASSLVGDEKLFF
TGTGCCAGCAGCTTGGTGGGCGATGAAAAACTGTTTTTT
>TRBD1|TRBJ2-7|-|TRBV9
CASSVGGGRAEQYF
TGTGCCAGCAGCGTAGGAGGGGGCCGGGCCGAGCAGTACTTC
>TRBD1|TRBJ2-5|-|TRBV11-2
CASSPRGGGPQETQYF
TGTGCCAGCAGCCCTAGAGGGGGCGGGCCACAAGAGACCCAGTACTTC
>TRBD2|TRBJ2-3|-|TRBV5-1
CASRTSGGTDTQYF
TGCGCCAGCAGGACTAGCGGGGGAACAGATACGCAGTATTTT
>-|TRBJ2-5|-|TRBV20-1
CSARVREAQYF
TGCAGTGCTAGAGTGCGAGAGGCCCAGTACTTC